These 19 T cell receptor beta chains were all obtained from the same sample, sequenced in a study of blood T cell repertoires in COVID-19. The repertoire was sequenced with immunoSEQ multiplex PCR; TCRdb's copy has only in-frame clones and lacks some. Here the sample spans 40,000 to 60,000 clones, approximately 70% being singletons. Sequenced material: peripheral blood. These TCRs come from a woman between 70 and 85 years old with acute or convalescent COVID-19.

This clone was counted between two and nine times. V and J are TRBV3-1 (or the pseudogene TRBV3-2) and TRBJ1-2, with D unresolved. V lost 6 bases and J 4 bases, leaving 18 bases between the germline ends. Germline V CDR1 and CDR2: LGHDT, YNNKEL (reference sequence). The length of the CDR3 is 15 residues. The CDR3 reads CASSPRWQTLYGYTF. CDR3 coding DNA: TGTGCCAGCAGTCCCCGTTGGCAAACCCTCTATGGCTACACCTTC.

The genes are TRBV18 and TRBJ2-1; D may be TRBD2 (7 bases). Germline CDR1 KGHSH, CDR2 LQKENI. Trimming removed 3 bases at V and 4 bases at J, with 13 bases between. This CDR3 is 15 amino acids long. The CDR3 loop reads CASSPAGAIYNEQFF. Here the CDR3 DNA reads TGTGCCAGCTCACCGGCGGGGGCCATTTACAATGAGCAGTTCTTC.

Here the CDR3 reads CASSFGTGDTDTQYF. The CDR3 nucleotides read TGTGCCAGCAGCTTCGGGACAGGGGACACAGATACGCAGTATTTT. This rearrangement joins TRBV7-2 to TRBJ2-3, with 10 nucleotides matching TRBD1. CDR3 length equals 15 residues. Germline V gives CDR1 SGHTA, CDR2 FQGNSA. Trimming removed 3 bases from V and 2 bases from J; junction bases left unmatched: 2.

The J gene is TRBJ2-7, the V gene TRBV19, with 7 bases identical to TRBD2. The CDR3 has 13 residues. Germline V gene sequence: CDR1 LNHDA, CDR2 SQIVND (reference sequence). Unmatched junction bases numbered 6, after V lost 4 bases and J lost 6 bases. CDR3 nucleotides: TGTGCCAGTAGTAGGCCCGGGGGGACCGAGCAGTACTTC. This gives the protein CASSRPGGTEQYF.

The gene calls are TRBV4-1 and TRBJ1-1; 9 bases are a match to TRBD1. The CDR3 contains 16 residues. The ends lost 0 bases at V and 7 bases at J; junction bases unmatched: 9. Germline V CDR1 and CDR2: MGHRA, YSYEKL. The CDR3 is CASSQDPQGAHGEAFF. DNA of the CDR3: TGCGCCAGCAGCCAAGATCCACAGGGGGCGCATGGTGAAGCTTTCTTT.

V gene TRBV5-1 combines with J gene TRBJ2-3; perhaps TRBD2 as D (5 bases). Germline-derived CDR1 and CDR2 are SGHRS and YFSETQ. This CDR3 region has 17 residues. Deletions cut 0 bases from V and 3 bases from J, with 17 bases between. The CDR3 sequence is CASSLVSGSTWTDTQYF. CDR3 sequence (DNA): TGCGCCAGCAGCTTGGTGAGCGGCAGCACATGGACAGATACGCAGTATTTT.

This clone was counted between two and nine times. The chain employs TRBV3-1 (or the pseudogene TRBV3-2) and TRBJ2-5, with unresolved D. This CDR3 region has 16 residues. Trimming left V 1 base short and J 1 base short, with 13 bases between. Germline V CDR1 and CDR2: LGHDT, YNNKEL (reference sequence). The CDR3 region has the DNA TGTGCCAGCAGCCAAGGGCTGGCTAGACCCCAAGAGACCCAGTACTTC. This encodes CASSQGLARPQETQYF.

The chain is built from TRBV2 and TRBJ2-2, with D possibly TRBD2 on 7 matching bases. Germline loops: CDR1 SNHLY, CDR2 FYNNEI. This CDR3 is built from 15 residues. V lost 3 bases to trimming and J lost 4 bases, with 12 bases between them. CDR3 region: CASSDRGAVTGELFF. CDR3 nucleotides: TGTGCCAGCAGTGACCGGGGGGCGGTCACCGGGGAGCTGTTTTTT.

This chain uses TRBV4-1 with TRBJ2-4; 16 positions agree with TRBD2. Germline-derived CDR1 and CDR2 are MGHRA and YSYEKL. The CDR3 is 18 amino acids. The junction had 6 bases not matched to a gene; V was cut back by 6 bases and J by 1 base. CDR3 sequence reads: CASSPGLAGGPAKNIQYF. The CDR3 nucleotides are TGCGCCAGCAGTCCGGGACTAGCGGGGGGGCCGGCCAAAAACATTCAGTACTTC.

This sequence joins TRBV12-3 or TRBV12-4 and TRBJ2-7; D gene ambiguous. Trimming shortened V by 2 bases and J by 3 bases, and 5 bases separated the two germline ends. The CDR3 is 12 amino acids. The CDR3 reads CASSLNGYEQYF. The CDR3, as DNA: TGTGCCAGCAGTTTAAACGGCTACGAGCAGTACTTC.

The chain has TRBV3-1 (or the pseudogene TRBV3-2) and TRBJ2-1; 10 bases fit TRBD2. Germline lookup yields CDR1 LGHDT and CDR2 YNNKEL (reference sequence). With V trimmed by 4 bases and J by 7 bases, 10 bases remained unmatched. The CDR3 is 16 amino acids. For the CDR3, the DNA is TGTGCCAGCAGCCCACCATCTAGCGGGAGTTTTAATGAGCAGTTCTTC. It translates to CASSPPSSGSFNEQFF.

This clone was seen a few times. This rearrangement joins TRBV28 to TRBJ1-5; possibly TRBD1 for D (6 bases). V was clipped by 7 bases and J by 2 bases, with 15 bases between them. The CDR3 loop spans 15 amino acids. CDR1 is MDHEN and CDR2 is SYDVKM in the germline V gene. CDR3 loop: CASKVGGQGNQPQHF. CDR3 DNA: TGTGCCAGCAAGGTCGGGGGGCAGGGCAATCAGCCCCAGCATTTT.

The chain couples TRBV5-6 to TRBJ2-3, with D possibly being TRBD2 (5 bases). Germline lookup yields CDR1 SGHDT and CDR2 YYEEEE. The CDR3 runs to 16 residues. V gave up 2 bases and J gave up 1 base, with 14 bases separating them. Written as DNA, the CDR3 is TGTGCCAGCAGCTTCCGGGGTGTTTCAGGCACAGATACGCAGTATTTT. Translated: CASSFRGVSGTDTQYF.

The CDR3 protein is CASSLGGGLEETQYF. Here the CDR3 DNA reads TGTGCCAGCAGCTTAGGCGGGGGACTCGAAGAGACCCAGTACTTC. V usage is TRBV7-9 and J usage is TRBJ2-5; 7 positions match TRBD2. After removal of 1 base from V and 3 bases from J, the junction contained 5 bases not matched to a gene. Germline V gives CDR1 SEHNR, CDR2 FQNEAQ (reference sequence). This CDR3 has 15 residues.

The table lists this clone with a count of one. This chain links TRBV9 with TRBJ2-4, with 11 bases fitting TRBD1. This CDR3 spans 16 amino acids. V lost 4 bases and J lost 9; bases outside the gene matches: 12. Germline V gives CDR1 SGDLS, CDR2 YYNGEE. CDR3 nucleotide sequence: TGTGCCAGCAGCCCGGCGGACAGGGGGCTATACGGCATTCAGTACTTC. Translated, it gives CASSPADRGLYGIQYF.

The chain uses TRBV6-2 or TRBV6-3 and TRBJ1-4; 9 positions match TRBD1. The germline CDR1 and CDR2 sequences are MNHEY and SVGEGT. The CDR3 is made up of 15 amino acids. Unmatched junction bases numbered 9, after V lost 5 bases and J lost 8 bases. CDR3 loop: CASSPGQGGYEKLFF. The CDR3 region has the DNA TGTGCCAGCAGTCCGGGACAGGGCGGATACGAAAAACTGTTTTTT.

The DNA of the CDR3 is TGTGCCGCCCGCCGAGGAGAATACGAGCAGTACTTC. Translation gives CAARRGEYEQYF. The V gene is TRBV2, the J gene TRBJ2-7; D gene ambiguous. There are 12 residues in the CDR3. Trimming took off 11 bases at V and 4 bases at J, with 15 bases between the two ends. Germline V gene data show CDR1 as SNHLY and CDR2 as FYNNEI.

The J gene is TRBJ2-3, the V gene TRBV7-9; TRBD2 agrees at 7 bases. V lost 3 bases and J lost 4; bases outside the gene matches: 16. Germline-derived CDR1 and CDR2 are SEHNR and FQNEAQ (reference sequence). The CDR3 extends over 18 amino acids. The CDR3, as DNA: TGTGCCAGCAGCTTCCACTGGCAGCGGGGCGGGGAACCAGATACGCAGTATTTT. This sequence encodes CASSFHWQRGGEPDTQYF.

In DNA form, the CDR3 reads TGTGCCAGCAGCTTAGCCGCGACGGGTGAGACCCAGTACTTC. It is translated as CASSLAATGETQYF. V and J are TRBV11-2 and TRBJ2-5; no definite D call. V lost 1 base and J lost 5, with 11 bases in between. The CDR3 consists of 14 residues. Germline CDR1 reads SGHAT; CDR2 reads FQNNGV.